Listed below are T cell receptor beta chains from one sample, sequenced in a study of cytomegalovirus exposure and HLA in healthy donors. The data were produced by immunoSEQ multiplex PCR, yet TCRdb's version contains in-frame clones alone and is incomplete. The table shows about 110,000 clones, with roughly 90% occurring only once. The sequenced sample was PBMCs. These receptors all stem from a woman in her late teens or twenties in good health and CMV-seropositive. Both conserved end residues are part of each CDR3. The order of the fields is CDR3 protein, J gene, V gene.

CDR3 protein: CASSPDRDTEAFF
J gene: TRBJ1-1
V gene: TRBV2

CDR3 protein: CATSRVGQGLRTEAFF
J gene: TRBJ1-1
V gene: TRBV15

CDR3 protein: CASSQVYRDREGGELFF
J gene: TRBJ2-2
V gene: TRBV4-1

CDR3 protein: CASSQGGTSNYGYTF
J gene: TRBJ1-2
V gene: TRBV4-3

CDR3 protein: CASKAGSGEQYF
J gene: TRBJ2-7
V gene: TRBV6-6

CDR3 protein: CATSIGQGLNQPQHF
J gene: TRBJ1-5
V gene: TRBV15

CDR3 protein: CASSLARQETQYF
J gene: TRBJ2-5
V gene: TRBV7-2

CDR3 protein: CASSQDRVGTEAFF
J gene: TRBJ1-1
V gene: TRBV4-1

CDR3 protein: CASSVGAFNEKLFF
J gene: TRBJ1-4
V gene: TRBV6-1

CDR3 protein: CASSYQNSPLHF
J gene: TRBJ1-6
V gene: TRBV7-2

CDR3 protein: CASSEPDRVYEQYF
J gene: TRBJ2-7
V gene: TRBV6-1

CDR3 protein: CASSLSRKMNTEAFF
J gene: TRBJ1-1
V gene: TRBV28

CDR3 protein: CAISEVTTSTDTQYF
J gene: TRBJ2-3
V gene: TRBV10-3

CDR3 protein: CASSLVSREGEKLFF
J gene: TRBJ1-4
V gene: TRBV11-2

CDR3 protein: CASSEIFLAGGSTDTQYF
J gene: TRBJ2-3
V gene: TRBV6-4

CDR3 protein: CASSHSGTSQETQYF
J gene: TRBJ2-5
V gene: TRBV6-5

CDR3 protein: CASSLGNSNQPQHF
J gene: TRBJ1-5
V gene: TRBV5-8

CDR3 protein: CASSHTLRTVMNTEAFF
J gene: TRBJ1-1
V gene: TRBV19

CDR3 protein: CASSSSAASGGQPQHF
J gene: TRBJ1-5
V gene: TRBV28

CDR3 protein: CASGLTGMTGELFF
J gene: TRBJ2-2
V gene: TRBV7-9

CDR3 protein: CASRAGGVPDTQYF
J gene: TRBJ2-3
V gene: TRBV28

CDR3 protein: CASSATLQGYEQYF
J gene: TRBJ2-7
V gene: TRBV5-6

CDR3 protein: CASSEAEGTEAFF
J gene: TRBJ1-1
V gene: TRBV2

CDR3 protein: CASSLFWRGANTDTQYF
J gene: TRBJ2-3
V gene: TRBV7-2

CDR3 protein: CASSFSGFPPLHF
J gene: TRBJ1-6
V gene: TRBV5-1

CDR3 protein: CASSYEHTQYF
J gene: TRBJ2-3
V gene: TRBV7-2